This TCR beta chain was sequenced during a study of pediatric ulcerative colitis. At the level of the study: Ulcerative colitis patients had pancolitis or left-sided colitis, with confirming histology. Study findings and constraints: Acute severe colitis showed lower rectal diversity from clonal expansions. Rectal pinch biopsies may include blood-derived T cells.

In its sample, this clone was seen a few times. Its antigen is currently unknown. Up to 500,000 reads were sequenced per sample. Method: immunoSEQ multiplex PCR; TCRdb's copy keeps in-frame clones and lacks some. Among some 35,000 clones, about three quarters were seen once, and the ten largest hold over 0.95%. The rectum was sampled with one to two pinch biopsies at colonoscopy. The V gene's germline CDR1 is KGHSH and CDR2 LQKENI. CDR3 length equals 16 residues. V was pared by 3 bases and J by 0 bases, with 6 bases of the junction left unmatched. This chain connects TRBV18 to TRBJ2-7; the match to TRBD2 covers 9 bases. The sequencing input was gut tissue. This clonotype originated in a boy aged 5 to 17 with mild ulcerative colitis. The CDR3 coding sequence is TGTGCCAGCTCACCGAGACTAGCGGTGAACTCCTACGAGCAGTACTTC. It translates to CASSPRLAVNSYEQYF.